This T cell receptor (beta chain) was sequenced during a study of T-cell reconstitution after alpha-beta-depleted transplantation in children. Study results and caveats: At the one-year point after transplant, T-cell counts and TCRbeta diversity were found to come mostly from T cells that had been newly produced. At day 60, the high TCRbeta diversity found in some patients originated from recipient T cells and thymic progenitors that had survived. Approximately two months post-transplant, alpha-beta T cells reportedly originated from several hundred expanded graft clones.

Using unique molecular identifiers, the investigators prepared the TCRbeta library. MiXCR, run by TCRdb on the PCR reads, gives a single entry per CDR3 protein. The sample consists of 250,000 to 400,000 distinct CDR3 sequences, roughly 25% of them appearing once. The CDR3 is made up of 13 amino acids. The junction had 0 bases not matched to a gene; V was cut back by 4 bases and J by 1 base. This clonotype was counted between two and nine times. Its antigen is currently unknown. Sequencing was performed on PBMCs, mostly from graft donor cells, taken 180 days after TCRalphabeta/CD19-depleted stem cell transplant. The rearrangement joins TRBV12-3 or TRBV12-4 to TRBJ2-7, with TRBD1 identical over 8 bases. The TCR sequence derives from a male patient aged 10-17 years who had a stem cell transplant for acute lymphoblastic leukemia, so the T cells may come from the graft donor. The CDR3 region is CASSYRGSYEQYF. In nucleotides, the CDR3 is TGTGCCAGCAGTTACAGGGGGTCCTACGAGCAGTACTTC.